Listed below are T cell receptor beta chains from one sample, sequenced in a study of blood T cells in healthy people across ages. Each CDR3 protein gets one entry after TCRdb re-called the 5' RACE reads with MiXCR. In the table there are approximately 1.5 million distinct CDR3 sequences, roughly 30% of which are singletons. The sequenced sample consisted of blood. The receptors derive from a woman aged 25-40 years in good health. Both conserved end residues are part of each CDR3. Each record gives: J gene, CDR3 length, D gene, V gene, clone size, CDR3 protein, CDR3 DNA. A D gene is named only where the DNA matches it firmly. Size values are once, few and many counts, or a class for expanded clones, and some rows have none.

TRBJ2-1,15,NA,TRBV28,NA,CASSPILGGYNEQFF,TGTGCCAGCAGCCCCATTTTGGGGGGATACAATGAGCAGTTCTTC
TRBJ2-7,16,TRBD1,TRBV11-2,NA,CASSLGRQGWFYEQYF,TGTGCCAGCAGCTTAGGCCGACAGGGGTGGTTCTACGAGCAGTACTTC
TRBJ1-1,13,NA,TRBV25-1,few,CASSDRGDTEAFF,TGTGCCAGCAGTGACAGGGGTGACACTGAAGCTTTCTTT
TRBJ2-1,13,TRBD2,TRBV11-2,NA,CATGLAVNLEQFF,TGTGCCACAGGACTAGCGGTAAATCTTGAGCAGTTCTTC
TRBJ2-5,15,TRBD1,TRBV2,few,CASSDMGRGQETQYF,TGTGCCAGCAGTGATATGGGCAGGGGGCAAGAGACCCAGTACTTC
TRBJ2-1,14,NA,TRBV3-1,few,CASSQRTAINEQFF,TGTGCCAGCAGCCAAAGGACAGCCATTAATGAGCAGTTCTTC
TRBJ2-7,15,TRBD2,TRBV4-1,many,CASSQGGLAAYEQYF,TGCGCCAGCAGCCAAGGAGGGCTAGCGGCCTACGAGCAGTACTTC
TRBJ2-1,15,TRBD1,TRBV10-3,NA,CAISERDRGYNEQFF,TGTGCCATCAGTGAAAGGGACAGGGGCTACAATGAGCAGTTCTTC
TRBJ2-7,16,TRBD2,TRBV20-1,once,CSATIPTSGRSYEQYF,TGCAGTGCTACCATTCCGACTAGCGGGAGATCCTACGAGCAGTACTTC
TRBJ1-1,15,NA,TRBV18,NA,CASSPVESRRGIAFF,TGTGCCAGCTCGCCAGTCGAGTCCAGGCGAGGAATAGCTTTCTTT
TRBJ1-5,13,NA,TRBV20-1,few,CSASRGPNQPQHF,TGCAGTGCTAGTCGGGGTCCCAATCAGCCCCAGCATTTT
TRBJ1-2,12,NA,TRBV20-1,few,CSAVTRGYGYTF,TGCAGTGCGGTCACCAGGGGCTATGGCTACACCTTC
TRBJ2-7,13,NA,TRBV6-2/TRBV6-3,few,CASTETASYEQYF,TGTGCCAGCACCGAGACAGCCTCCTACGAGCAGTACTTC
TRBJ2-1,17,NA,TRBV3-1,few,CASSPPPGAAVYNEQFF,TGTGCCAGCAGCCCGCCCCCGGGGGCCGCGGTATACAATGAGCAGTTCTTC
TRBJ1-5,17,TRBD1,TRBV20-1,NA,CSARSGQGKPYNQPQHF,TGCAGTGCTAGATCGGGACAGGGGAAACCTTACAACCAGCCCCAGCATTTT
TRBJ2-1,13,NA,TRBV2,few,CASSDSARNEQFF,TGTGCCAGCAGTGACTCGGCTAGAAATGAGCAGTTCTTC
TRBJ2-1,16,NA,TRBV5-1,NA,CASSPEGGTSYNEQFF,TGCGCCAGCAGCCCGGAAGGGGGGACCTCCTACAATGAGCAGTTCTTC
TRBJ2-3,18,TRBD2,TRBV5-1,few,CASREGTSASAPTDTQYF,TGCGCCAGCAGAGAGGGGACTAGCGCGAGCGCCCCCACAGATACGCAGTATTTT
TRBJ1-2,15,TRBD1,TRBV12-3/TRBV12-4,NA,CAGHWKTGGFDGYTF,TGTGCCGGCCACTGGAAAACAGGGGGTTTCGATGGCTACACCTTC
TRBJ2-2,16,TRBD1,TRBV9,NA,CASSRGTGLYTGELFF,TGTGCCAGCAGCAGAGGGACAGGGTTATACACCGGGGAGCTGTTTTTT
TRBJ2-1,17,TRBD2,TRBV4-1,NA,CASSRLRGSGRGNEQFF,TGCGCCAGCAGCCGACTACGTGGTAGCGGGAGAGGGAATGAGCAGTTCTTC
TRBJ2-5,15,NA,TRBV15,few,CATSRDLTNKETQYF,TGTGCCACCAGCAGAGACCTGACTAACAAAGAGACCCAGTACTTC
TRBJ2-7,13,TRBD1,TRBV7-9,NA,CASSLSTGPAQYF,TGTGCCAGCAGCTTATCGACAGGGCCGGCGCAGTACTTC
TRBJ1-2,12,NA,TRBV7-9,NA,CASSQVGRGYTF,TGTGCCAGCAGCCAAGTGGGTCGGGGCTACACCTTC
TRBJ2-7,13,NA,TRBV5-1,many,CASTTEGGYEQYF,TGCGCCAGCACCACCGAGGGGGGCTACGAGCAGTACTTC
TRBJ2-7,18,TRBD2,TRBV12-3/TRBV12-4,many,CASSSIPFLAGGNYEQYF,TGTGCCAGCAGTTCCATACCCTTCCTGGCGGGGGGGAATTACGAGCAGTACTTC
TRBJ2-7,17,TRBD2,TRBV7-9,NA,CASSLSPDSGKTYEQYF,TGTGCCAGCAGCTTGAGTCCTGACAGCGGGAAAACCTACGAGCAGTACTTC
TRBJ2-5,13,NA,TRBV3-1,NA,CASIPRDGETQYF,TGTGCCAGCATCCCACGGGACGGGGAGACCCAGTACTTC
TRBJ2-7,15,NA,TRBV28,many,CASSFPRRKVHEQYF,TGTGCCAGCAGTTTCCCCCGCAGAAAGGTACACGAGCAGTACTTC
TRBJ1-1,15,TRBD1,TRBV9,many,CASSLRQGENTEAFF,TGTGCCAGCAGCCTCCGACAGGGTGAGAACACTGAAGCTTTCTTT
TRBJ2-7,12,NA,TRBV3-1,NA,CASVGVSYEQYF,TGTGCCAGCGTCGGGGTTTCCTACGAGCAGTACTTC
TRBJ1-2,18,TRBD1,TRBV4-1,once,CASSQVHHWTGTVYGYTF,TGCGCCAGCAGCCAAGTGCACCATTGGACAGGGACGGTTTATGGCTACACCTTC
TRBJ2-3,18,TRBD2,TRBV20-1,few,CSARDVRWGGSSADTQYF,TGCAGTGCTAGAGATGTTCGGTGGGGCGGGAGCAGCGCAGATACGCAGTATTTT
TRBJ2-1,14,NA,TRBV9,NA,CASSAASNYNEQFF,TGTGCCAGCAGCGCAGCTAGTAACTACAATGAGCAGTTCTTC
TRBJ2-1,15,NA,TRBV5-6,few,CASSHWGRPYNEQFF,TGTGCCAGCAGCCATTGGGGACGCCCCTACAATGAGCAGTTCTTC
TRBJ2-1,17,NA,TRBV7-9,few,CASTSGGTVSSYNEQFF,NA
TRBJ2-7,14,NA,TRBV20-1,NA,CSARDLQTLYEQYF,TGCAGTGCTAGAGATCTGCAGACCCTCTACGAGCAGTACTTC
TRBJ2-7,13,TRBD2,TRBV20-1,NA,CSTSGGALSEQYF,TGCAGCACTAGCGGGGGGGCCCTTAGCGAGCAGTACTTC
TRBJ2-1,15,NA,TRBV7-2,few,CASSPVAGDYNEQFF,TGTGCCAGCAGCCCAGTTGCGGGCGATTACAATGAGCAGTTCTTC
TRBJ2-1,14,NA,TRBV20-1,NA,CSAITGSSYNEQFF,TGCAGTGCCATAACAGGGAGCTCCTACAATGAGCAGTTCTTC
TRBJ2-7,16,TRBD1,TRBV5-1,NA,CASSRYSGTGSYEQYF,TGCGCCAGCAGCCGTTACTCCGGGACAGGGAGCTACGAGCAGTACTTC
TRBJ2-7,15,NA,TRBV5-5,few,CASSFTERVAYEQYF,TGTGCCAGCAGCTTTACGGAAAGAGTAGCCTACGAGCAGTACTTC
TRBJ2-3,16,TRBD1,TRBV9,NA,CASSVAGTGEADTQYF,TGTGCCAGCAGCGTAGCAGGGACAGGGGAGGCGGATACGCAGTATTTT
TRBJ2-5,15,NA,TRBV12-3/TRBV12-4,few,CASSLSRGGWETQYF,TGTGCCAGCAGTTTATCAAGGGGCGGTTGGGAGACCCAGTACTTC
TRBJ2-7,14,NA,TRBV29-1,NA,CSVEGGGAGYEQYF,TGCAGCGTTGAAGGGGGGGGCGCGGGCTACGAGCAGTACTTC
TRBJ1-2,14,NA,TRBV5-4,once,CASSLEQGADGYTF,TGTGCCAGCAGCTTGGAACAGGGAGCGGATGGCTACACCTTC
TRBJ2-7,15,TRBD1,TRBV14,NA,CASSQYDRVGDEQYF,TGTGCCAGCAGCCAATACGACAGGGTAGGAGACGAGCAGTACTTC
TRBJ2-1,16,NA,TRBV20-1,once,CSARDVQGLAYSEQFF,TGCAGTGCTAGAGATGTTCAGGGCTTGGCCTACAGTGAGCAGTTCTTC
TRBJ1-2,15,TRBD1,TRBV9,NA,CASSVRDRGAYGYTF,TGTGCCAGCAGCGTCCGGGACAGGGGGGCCTATGGCTACACCTTC
TRBJ2-3,18,NA,TRBV4-1,once,CASSQDGVEGRGADTQYF,TGCGCCAGCAGCCAAGATGGGGTAGAAGGGAGAGGGGCAGATACGCAGTATTTT
TRBJ2-5,14,TRBD1,TRBV18,NA,CASALAGQGSGQYF,TGTGCCAGCGCTCTGGCGGGACAGGGAAGCGGGCAGTACTTC